This T cell receptor (beta chain) comes out of a study of regulatory T cells in long-lasting Graves disease. The authors built TCR beta libraries using iRepertoire HTBI primers and Arm-PCR of CDR3 regions. TCRdb processed the multiplex PCR reads anew with MiXCR; each CDR3 protein has one entry. The data hold fewer than 350,000 distinct CDR3 sequences, with over 15% observed a single time. Described time point: newly diagnosed GD, antithyroid drugs for less than 3 months. Making the TCR library involved RNA that had been extracted from PBMCs. Germline V lookup: CDR1 LNHDA, CDR2 SQIVND (reference sequence). Trimming at V came to 6 bases and at J to 2 bases, leaving 2 bases not matched to a gene. This CDR3 spans 13 amino acids. This clonotype was recorded many times.

The specimen was peripheral blood mononuclear cells (PBMCs), collected at new diagnosis, from a patient treated with antithyroid drugs. This clonotype was sampled from a female donor with Graves disease. The rearrangement links TRBV19 to TRBJ2-5; 8 bases agree with TRBD2. The CDR3 region has the DNA TGTGCCAGTAGAGCGGGGGTTCAAGAGACCCAGTACTTC. Translation: CASRAGVQETQYF.